One TCR beta chain is described in this entry. This sample was taken from a study of blood T cell repertoires in COVID-19. Study background: Some COVID-19 samples were acute and others convalescent; all came from the United States, Italy and Spain. PBMCs, B-cell-depleted T cells, or T cells provided the cDNA or gDNA that made up the material.

The V and J ends lost 1 base and 6 bases respectively, with 6 bases between them. CDR1 and CDR2 from the germline V gene are LGHDT and YNNKEL (reference sequence). The CDR3 sequence is 13 residues long. Per the authors' pipeline: Researchers report that nucleated cell counts were estimated from reference gene primer amplification. The protocol was immunoSEQ multiplex PCR, while the TCRdb copy is restricted to in-frame clones and leaves out a portion. D and trimming were read from the DNA, whereas the V and J calls and clone size are those reported in that table. The top ten clones hold around 2.5% of a sample with about 230,000 clones, 70% to 90% of them seen once.

The sequence came from a woman in her 70s with active or convalescent COVID-19. Sequenced sample: peripheral blood. The V gene is TRBV3-1 (or the pseudogene TRBV3-2), the J gene TRBJ1-4; D might be TRBD1 (5 bases). CDR3 nucleotide sequence: TGTGCCAGCAGCCAAGGGGGCGATGAAAAACTGTTTTTT. Its protein product is CASSQGGDEKLFF.